This TCR beta chain was found in a study of T cells after yellow fever vaccination. V lost 2 bases and J lost 0, with 11 bases in between. The CDR3 is made up of 16 amino acids. The germline CDR1 and CDR2 sequences are MNHEY and SMNVEV (reference sequence). Study-level findings and limits: Though weaker, the secondary response peaked faster, on day 5 versus 15. It was a small share of clonotypes that appeared in both CD4 and CD8 compartments.

TCRdb used MiXCR to reprocess the 5' RACE reads, holding one entry per CDR3 protein. The sample carries around 56,000 distinct CDR3 sequences, around 6.1% recorded once. This rearrangement joins TRBV27 to TRBJ1-3; D gene uncertain. This sequence was found in a man between 18 and 35 years old who received the YFV17D yellow fever vaccine. The sample was PBMCs, either bulk or a sorted T-cell subset (CD4+, CD8+, memory, or dextramer-sorted; not recorded which), taken on the day of the yellow fever booster vaccination. CDR3 coding DNA: TGTGCCAGCAGTTTAAAGGCCGGGTTCTCTGGAAACACCATATATTTT. It codes for CASSLKAGFSGNTIYF.